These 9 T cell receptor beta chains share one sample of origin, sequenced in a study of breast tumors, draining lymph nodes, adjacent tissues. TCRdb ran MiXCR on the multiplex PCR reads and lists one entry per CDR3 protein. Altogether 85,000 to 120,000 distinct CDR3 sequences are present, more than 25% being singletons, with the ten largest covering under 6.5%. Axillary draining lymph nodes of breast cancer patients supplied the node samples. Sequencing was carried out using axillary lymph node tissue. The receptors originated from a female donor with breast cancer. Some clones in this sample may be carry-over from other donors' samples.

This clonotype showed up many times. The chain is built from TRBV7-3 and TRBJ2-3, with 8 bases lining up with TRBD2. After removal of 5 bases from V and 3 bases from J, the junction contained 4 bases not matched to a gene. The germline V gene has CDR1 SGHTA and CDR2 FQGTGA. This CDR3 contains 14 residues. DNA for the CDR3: TGTGCCAGCAGCACCGGGACTAGGACAGATACGCAGTATTTT. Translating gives CASSTGTRTDTQYF.

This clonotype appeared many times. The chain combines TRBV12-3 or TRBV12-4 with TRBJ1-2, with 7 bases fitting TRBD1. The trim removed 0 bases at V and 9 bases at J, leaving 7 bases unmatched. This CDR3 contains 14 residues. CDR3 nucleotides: TGTGCCAGCAGTTTAGCGGGCAGGGGGAGTAGCTACACCTTC. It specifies CASSLAGRGSSYTF.

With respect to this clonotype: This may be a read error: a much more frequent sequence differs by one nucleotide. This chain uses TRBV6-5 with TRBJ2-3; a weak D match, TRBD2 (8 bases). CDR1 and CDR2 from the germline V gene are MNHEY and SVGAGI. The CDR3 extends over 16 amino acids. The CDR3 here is CASSYSPGGGTDMQYF. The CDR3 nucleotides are TGTGCCAGCAGTTACTCGCCGGGAGGGGGCACAGATATGCAGTATTTT.

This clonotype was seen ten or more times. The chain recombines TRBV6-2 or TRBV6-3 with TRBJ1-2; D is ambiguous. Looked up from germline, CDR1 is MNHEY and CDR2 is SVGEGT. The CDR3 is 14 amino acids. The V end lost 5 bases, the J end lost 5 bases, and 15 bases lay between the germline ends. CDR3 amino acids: CASSQTAGRYGYTF. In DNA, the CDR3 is TGTGCCAGCAGTCAGACGGCGGGTCGTTATGGCTACACCTTC.

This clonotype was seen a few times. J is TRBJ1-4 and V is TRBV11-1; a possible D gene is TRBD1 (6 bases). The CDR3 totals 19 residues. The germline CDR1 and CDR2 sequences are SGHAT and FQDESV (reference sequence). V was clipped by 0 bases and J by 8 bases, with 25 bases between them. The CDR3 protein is CASSLAQGPGLDGTEKLFF. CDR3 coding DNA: TGTGCCAGCAGCTTAGCGCAGGGGCCGGGGTTGGACGGAACGGAAAAACTGTTTTTT.

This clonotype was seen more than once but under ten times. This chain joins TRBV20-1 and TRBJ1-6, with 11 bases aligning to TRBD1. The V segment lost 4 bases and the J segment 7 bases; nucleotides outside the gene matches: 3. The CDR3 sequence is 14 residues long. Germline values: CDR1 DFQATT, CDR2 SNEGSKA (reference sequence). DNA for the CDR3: TGCAGTGCTATTTGGGACAGGGGGAATTCACCCCTCCACTTT. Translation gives CSAIWDRGNSPLHF.

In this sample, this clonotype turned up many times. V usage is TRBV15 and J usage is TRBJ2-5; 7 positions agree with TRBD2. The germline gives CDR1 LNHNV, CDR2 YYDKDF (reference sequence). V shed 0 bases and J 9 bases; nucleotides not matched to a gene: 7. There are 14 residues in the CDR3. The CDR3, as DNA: TGTGCCACCAGCAGAGATGCTAGCGGCTCGGCCCAGTACTTC. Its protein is CATSRDASGSAQYF.

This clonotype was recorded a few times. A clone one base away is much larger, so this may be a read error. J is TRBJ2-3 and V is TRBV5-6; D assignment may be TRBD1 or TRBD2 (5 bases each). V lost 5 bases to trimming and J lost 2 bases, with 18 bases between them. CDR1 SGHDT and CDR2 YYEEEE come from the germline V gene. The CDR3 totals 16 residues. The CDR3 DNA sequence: TGTGCCAGCAGTCCCCGGGACGCAAGACTCACAGATACGCAGTATTTT. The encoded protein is CASSPRDARLTDTQYF.

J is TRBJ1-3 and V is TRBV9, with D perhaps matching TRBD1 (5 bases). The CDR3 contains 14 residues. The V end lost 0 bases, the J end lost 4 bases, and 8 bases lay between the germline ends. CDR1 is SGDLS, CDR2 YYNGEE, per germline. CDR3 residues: CASSVEAGGNTIYF. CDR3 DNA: TGTGCCAGCAGCGTAGAGGCAGGGGGAAACACCATATATTTT.